In this sample, the clone carrying this T cell receptor (beta chain) turned up a few times. Antigen specificity is unknown. Germline V gene sequence: CDR1 SGHVS, CDR2 FNYEAQ. Trimming took off 5 bases at V and 8 bases at J, with 12 bases between the two ends. The CDR3 contains 13 residues. These data are taken from a study of molecular identifiers for immune sequencing clone quantification. Via MiXCR, TCRdb re-called the PCR reads, giving one row per CDR3 protein. This table has under 65,000 distinct CDR3 sequences, roughly 24% appearing once. General observations from the study: Researchers reportedly could pick up spiked Jurkat TCR RNA from one cell mixed into about a million naive cells.

Naive CD8 T cells, phenotype CD8+CD4-CCR7+CD45RA+, were sorted. The receptor was derived from a human donor in good health. Some libraries in this study had Jurkat cell RNA spiked in. The genes are TRBV7-6 and TRBJ2-2, with unresolved D. Sequencing was performed on naive CD8+ T cells from blood, with Jurkat cell RNA spiked in. As for subset: FACS-sorted CD8+CD4-CCR7+CD45RA+ naive T cells. The CDR3 loop reads CASSPTAGGELFF. DNA for the CDR3: TGTGCCAGCAGCCCTACGGCCGGGGGGGAGCTGTTTTTT.